The clone carrying this TCR beta chain showed up just a few times. Its antigen is still unknown. TCRdb re-derived calls from the 5' RACE reads in MiXCR, one entry per CDR3 protein. The repertoire holds hundreds of thousands of distinct CDR3 sequences, with about 12% as singletons. The data stem from a study of T cells after yellow fever vaccination. Study background: The authors prepared low-cell-number fractions using SMART-Seq v4 Ultra Low Input.

V shed 1 base, J shed 15 bases, and the junction held 8 bases outside the gene matches. The CDR3 contains 13 residues. Germline values: CDR1 SGHTA, CDR2 FQGNSA. General study results and limits: Though weaker, the secondary response peaked faster, on day 5 versus 15. Only a small proportion of the clonotypes turned up in both the CD4 and the CD8 compartments, likely arising from convergent recombination.

Sequencing used PBMCs, obtained on the day of the yellow fever booster vaccination. The rearrangement uses TRBV7-2 and TRBJ2-1; 8 nucleotides match TRBD2. The source is a man aged 25-45 years who received the YFV17D yellow fever vaccine. Here the CDR3 DNA reads TGTGCCAGCAGCTTAGTAGGGGGACTAGGGCTGTTCTTC. Protein product: CASSLVGGLGLFF.